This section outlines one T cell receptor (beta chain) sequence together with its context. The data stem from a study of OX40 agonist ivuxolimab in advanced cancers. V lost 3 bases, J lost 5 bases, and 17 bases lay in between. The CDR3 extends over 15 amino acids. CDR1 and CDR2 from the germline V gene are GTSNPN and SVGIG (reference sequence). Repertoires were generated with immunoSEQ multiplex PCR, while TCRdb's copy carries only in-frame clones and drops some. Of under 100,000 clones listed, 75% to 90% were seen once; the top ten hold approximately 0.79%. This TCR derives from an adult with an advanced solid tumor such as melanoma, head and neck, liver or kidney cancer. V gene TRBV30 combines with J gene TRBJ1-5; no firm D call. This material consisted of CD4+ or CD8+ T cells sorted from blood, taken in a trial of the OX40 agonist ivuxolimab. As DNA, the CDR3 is TGTGCCTGGAGGGGGAAGTCCTCTCTCGATCAGCCCCAGCATTTT. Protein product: CAWRGKSSLDQPQHF.